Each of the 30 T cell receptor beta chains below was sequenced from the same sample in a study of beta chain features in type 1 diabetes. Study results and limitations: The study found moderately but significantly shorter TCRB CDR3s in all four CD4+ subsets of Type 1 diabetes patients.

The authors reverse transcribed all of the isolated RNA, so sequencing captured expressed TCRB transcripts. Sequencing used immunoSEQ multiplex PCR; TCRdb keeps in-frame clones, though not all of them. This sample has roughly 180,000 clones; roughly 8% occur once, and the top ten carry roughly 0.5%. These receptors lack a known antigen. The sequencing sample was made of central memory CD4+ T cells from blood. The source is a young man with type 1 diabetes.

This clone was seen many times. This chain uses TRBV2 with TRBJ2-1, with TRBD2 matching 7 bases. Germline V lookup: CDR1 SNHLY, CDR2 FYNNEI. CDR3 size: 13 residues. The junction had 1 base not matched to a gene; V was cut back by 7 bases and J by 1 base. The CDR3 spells CASKRDSYNEQFF. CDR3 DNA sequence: TGTGCCAGCAAGCGGGATTCCTACAATGAGCAGTTCTTC.

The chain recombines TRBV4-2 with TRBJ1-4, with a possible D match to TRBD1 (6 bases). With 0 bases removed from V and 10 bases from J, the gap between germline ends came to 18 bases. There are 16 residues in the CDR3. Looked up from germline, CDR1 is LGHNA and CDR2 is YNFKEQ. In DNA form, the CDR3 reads TGTGCCAGCAGCCAAGACGACCCCGGGACAAGGGGAAAACTGTTTTTT. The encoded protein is CASSQDDPGTRGKLFF.

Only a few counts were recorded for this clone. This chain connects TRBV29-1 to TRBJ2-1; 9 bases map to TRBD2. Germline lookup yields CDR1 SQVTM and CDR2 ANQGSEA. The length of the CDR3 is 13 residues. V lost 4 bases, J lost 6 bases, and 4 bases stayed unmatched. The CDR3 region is CSVGREGLNEQFF. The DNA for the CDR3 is TGCAGCGTTGGGCGGGAGGGCCTCAATGAGCAGTTCTTC.

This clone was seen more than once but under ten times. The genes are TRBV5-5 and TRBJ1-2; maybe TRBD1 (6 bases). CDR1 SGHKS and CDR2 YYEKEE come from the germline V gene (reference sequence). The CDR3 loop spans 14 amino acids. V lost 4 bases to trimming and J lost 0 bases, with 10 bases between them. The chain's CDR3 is CASSPDSTNYGYTF. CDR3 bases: TGTGCCAGCAGCCCGGACAGTACTAACTATGGCTACACCTTC.

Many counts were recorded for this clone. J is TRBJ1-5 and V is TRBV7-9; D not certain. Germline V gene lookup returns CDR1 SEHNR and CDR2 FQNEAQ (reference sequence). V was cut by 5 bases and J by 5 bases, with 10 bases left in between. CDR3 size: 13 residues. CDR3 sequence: CASSLGLDQPQHF. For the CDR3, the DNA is TGTGCCAGCAGCCTAGGGCTGGATCAGCCCCAGCATTTT.

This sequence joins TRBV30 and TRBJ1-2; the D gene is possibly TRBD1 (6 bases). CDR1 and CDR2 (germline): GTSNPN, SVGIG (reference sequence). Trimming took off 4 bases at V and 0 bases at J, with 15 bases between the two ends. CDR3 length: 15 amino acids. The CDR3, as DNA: TGTGCCTGGAATGGGGGGGCGCCGACTAACTATGGCTACACCTTC. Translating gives CAWNGGAPTNYGYTF.

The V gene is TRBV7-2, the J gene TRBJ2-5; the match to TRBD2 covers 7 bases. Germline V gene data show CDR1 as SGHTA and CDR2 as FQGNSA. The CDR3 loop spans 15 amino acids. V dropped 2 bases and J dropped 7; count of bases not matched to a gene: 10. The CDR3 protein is CASSLLGGGALTQYF. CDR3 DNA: TGTGCCAGCAGCTTACTGGGCGGGGGTGCTTTGACCCAGTACTTC.

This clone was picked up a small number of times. The CDR3 loop reads CACLRGALQETQYF. In nucleotides, the CDR3 is TGTGCCTGCCTCAGGGGGGCTCTCCAAGAGACCCAGTACTTC. The chain couples TRBV30 to TRBJ2-5; a possible D gene is TRBD1 (7 bases). The germline CDR1 and CDR2 sequences are GTSNPN and SVGIG (reference sequence). CDR3 size: 14 residues. V was clipped by 6 bases and J by 1 base, with 15 bases between them.

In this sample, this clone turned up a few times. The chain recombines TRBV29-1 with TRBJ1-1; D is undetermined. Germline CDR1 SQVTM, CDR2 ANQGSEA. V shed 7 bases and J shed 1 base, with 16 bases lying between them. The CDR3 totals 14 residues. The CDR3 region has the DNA TGCAGCGCGAGGTATAATGATGGGAACACTGAAGCTTTCTTT. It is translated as CSARYNDGNTEAFF.

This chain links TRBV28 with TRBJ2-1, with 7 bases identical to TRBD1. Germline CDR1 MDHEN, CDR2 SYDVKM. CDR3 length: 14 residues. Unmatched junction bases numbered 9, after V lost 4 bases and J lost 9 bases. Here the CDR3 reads CASSSPDRVIEQFF. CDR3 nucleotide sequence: TGTGCCAGCAGTTCTCCTGACAGGGTTATTGAGCAGTTCTTC.

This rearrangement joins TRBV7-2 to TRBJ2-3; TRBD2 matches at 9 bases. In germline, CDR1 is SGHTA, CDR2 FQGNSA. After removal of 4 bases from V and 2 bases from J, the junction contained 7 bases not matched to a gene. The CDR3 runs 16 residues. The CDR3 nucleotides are TGTGCCAGCAGCTCTAGAGCGGGGGGCCCCACAGATACGCAGTATTTT. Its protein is CASSSRAGGPTDTQYF.

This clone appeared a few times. CDR3 residues: CASSPSGGLTDTQYF. The CDR3 nucleotides read TGTGCCAGCAGCCCTAGCGGGGGGTTGACAGATACGCAGTATTTT. V gene TRBV9 combines with J gene TRBJ2-3; 11 nucleotides line up with TRBD2. The CDR3 consists of 15 residues. Losses at the gene ends were 4 bases for V and 3 bases for J; bases not matched to a gene: 4. Looked up from germline, CDR1 is SGDLS and CDR2 is YYNGEE.

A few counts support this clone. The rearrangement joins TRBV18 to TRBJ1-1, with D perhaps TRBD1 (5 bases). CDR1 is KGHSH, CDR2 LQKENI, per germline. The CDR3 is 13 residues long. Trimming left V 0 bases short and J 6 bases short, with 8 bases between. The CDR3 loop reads CASSPPVRAEAFF. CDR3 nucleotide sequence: TGTGCCAGCTCACCACCGGTCAGGGCTGAAGCTTTCTTT.

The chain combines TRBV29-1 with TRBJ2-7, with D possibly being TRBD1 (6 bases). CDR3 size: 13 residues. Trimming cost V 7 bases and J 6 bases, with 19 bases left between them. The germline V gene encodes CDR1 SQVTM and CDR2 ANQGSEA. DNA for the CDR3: TGCAGCGCCGGAGGACAGTATCTGGGCGAGCAGTACTTC. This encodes CSAGGQYLGEQYF.

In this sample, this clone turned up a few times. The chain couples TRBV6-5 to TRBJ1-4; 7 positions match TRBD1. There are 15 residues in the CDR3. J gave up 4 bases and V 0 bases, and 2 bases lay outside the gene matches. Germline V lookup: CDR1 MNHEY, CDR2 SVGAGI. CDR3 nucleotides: TGTGCCAGCAGTTACTCTTGGGACAGTAATGAAAAACTGTTTTTT. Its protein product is CASSYSWDSNEKLFF.

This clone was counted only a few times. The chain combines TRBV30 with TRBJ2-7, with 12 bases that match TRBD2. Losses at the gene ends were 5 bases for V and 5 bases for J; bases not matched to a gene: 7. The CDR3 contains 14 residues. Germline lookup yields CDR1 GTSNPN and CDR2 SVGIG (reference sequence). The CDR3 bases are TGTGCCTGGGACACTAGCGGGGGGCCCCACGAGCAGTACTTC. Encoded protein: CAWDTSGGPHEQYF.

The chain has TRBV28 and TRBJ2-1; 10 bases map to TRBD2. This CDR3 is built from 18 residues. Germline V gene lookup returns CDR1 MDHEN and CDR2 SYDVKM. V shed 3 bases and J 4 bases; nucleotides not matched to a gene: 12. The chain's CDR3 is CASSFSSGRSQKYNEQFF. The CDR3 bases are TGTGCCAGCAGTTTTTCTAGCGGGAGATCACAGAAGTACAATGAGCAGTTCTTC.

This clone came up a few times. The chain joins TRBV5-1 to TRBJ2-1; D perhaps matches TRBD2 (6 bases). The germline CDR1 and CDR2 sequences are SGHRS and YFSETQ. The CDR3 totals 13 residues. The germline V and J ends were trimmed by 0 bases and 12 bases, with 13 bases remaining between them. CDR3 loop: CASSLESSGLQFF. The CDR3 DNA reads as TGCGCCAGCAGCTTGGAATCTTCGGGACTGCAGTTCTTC.

The CDR3: CASNLDREWGYTF. The CDR3 region has the DNA TGCGCCAGCAACTTAGACCGGGAGTGGGGCTACACCTTC. V gene TRBV5-1 combines with J gene TRBJ1-2; D gene ambiguous. The germline gives CDR1 SGHRS, CDR2 YFSETQ. Trimming left V 6 bases short and J 8 bases short, with 17 bases between. CDR3 size: 13 residues.

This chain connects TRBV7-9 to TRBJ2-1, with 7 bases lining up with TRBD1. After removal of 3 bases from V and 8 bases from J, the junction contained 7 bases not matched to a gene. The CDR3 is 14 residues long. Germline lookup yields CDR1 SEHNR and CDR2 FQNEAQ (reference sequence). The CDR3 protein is CASSLTGSFDEQFF. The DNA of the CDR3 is TGTGCCAGCAGCTTGACAGGGTCATTCGATGAGCAGTTCTTC.

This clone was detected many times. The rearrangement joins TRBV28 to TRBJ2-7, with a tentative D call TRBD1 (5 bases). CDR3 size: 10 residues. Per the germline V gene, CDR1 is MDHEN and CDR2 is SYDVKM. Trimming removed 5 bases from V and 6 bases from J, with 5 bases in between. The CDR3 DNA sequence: TGTGCCAGCAGTCAGGGCGAGCAGTACTTC. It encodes CASSQGEQYF.

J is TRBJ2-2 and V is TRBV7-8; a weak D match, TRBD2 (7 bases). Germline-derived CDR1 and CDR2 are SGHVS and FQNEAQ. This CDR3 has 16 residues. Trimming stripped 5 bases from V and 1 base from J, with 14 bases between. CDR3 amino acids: CASSRRGGLNTGELFF. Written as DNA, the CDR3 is TGTGCCAGCAGCCGGAGGGGGGGCCTGAACACCGGGGAGCTGTTTTTT.

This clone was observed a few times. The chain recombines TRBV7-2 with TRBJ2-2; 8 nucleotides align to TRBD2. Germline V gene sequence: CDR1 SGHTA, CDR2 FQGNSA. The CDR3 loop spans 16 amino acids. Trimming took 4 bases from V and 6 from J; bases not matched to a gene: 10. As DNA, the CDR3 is TGTGCCAGCAGCTCAGTAGCGGGATTGGGTGCCGGGGAGCTGTTTTTT. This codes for CASSSVAGLGAGELFF.

The CDR3 sequence: CASSLGGGVSYGYTF. In nucleotides, the CDR3 is TGTGCCAGCAGTTTAGGCGGCGGGGTATCCTATGGCTACACCTTC. This sequence joins TRBV28 and TRBJ1-2; D gene ambiguous. Trimming stripped 2 bases from V and 4 bases from J, with 14 bases between. CDR3 length equals 15 residues. CDR1 MDHEN and CDR2 SYDVKM come from the germline V gene.

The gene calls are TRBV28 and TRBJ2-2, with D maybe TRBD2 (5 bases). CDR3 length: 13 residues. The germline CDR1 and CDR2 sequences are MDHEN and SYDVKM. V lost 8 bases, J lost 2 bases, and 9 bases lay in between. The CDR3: CASEGRNTGELFF. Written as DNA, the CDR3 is TGTGCCAGCGAAGGGAGAAACACCGGGGAGCTGTTTTTT.

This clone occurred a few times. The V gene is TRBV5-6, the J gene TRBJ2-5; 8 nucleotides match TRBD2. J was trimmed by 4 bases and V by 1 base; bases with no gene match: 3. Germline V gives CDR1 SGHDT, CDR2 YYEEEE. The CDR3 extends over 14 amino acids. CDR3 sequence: CASSLSGGLETQYF. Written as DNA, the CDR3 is TGTGCCAGCAGCTTGAGCGGGGGTTTAGAGACCCAGTACTTC.

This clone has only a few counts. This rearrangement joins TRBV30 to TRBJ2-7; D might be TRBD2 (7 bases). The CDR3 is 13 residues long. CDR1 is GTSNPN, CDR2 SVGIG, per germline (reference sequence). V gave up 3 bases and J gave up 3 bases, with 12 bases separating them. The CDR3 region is CAWSGGLGYEQYF. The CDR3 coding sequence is TGTGCCTGGAGCGGGGGGCTGGGCTACGAGCAGTACTTC.

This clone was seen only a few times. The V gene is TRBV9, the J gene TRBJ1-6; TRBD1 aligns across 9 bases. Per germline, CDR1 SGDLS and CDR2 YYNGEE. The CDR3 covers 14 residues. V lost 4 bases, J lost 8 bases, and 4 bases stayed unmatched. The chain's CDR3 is CASSPRDRDSPLHF. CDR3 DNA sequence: TGTGCCAGCAGCCCCCGGGACAGGGATTCACCCCTCCACTTT.

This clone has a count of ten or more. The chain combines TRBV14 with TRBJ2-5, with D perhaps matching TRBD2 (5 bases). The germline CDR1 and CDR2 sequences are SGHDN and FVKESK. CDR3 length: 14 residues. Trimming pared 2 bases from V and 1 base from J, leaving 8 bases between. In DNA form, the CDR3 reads TGTGCCAGCAGCCAACTGGGAGTCCAAGAGACCCAGTACTTC. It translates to CASSQLGVQETQYF.

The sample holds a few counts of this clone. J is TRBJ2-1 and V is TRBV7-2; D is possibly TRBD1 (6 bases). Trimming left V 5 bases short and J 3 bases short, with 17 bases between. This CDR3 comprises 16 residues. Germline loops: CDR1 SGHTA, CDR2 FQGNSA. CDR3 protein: CASSPFTGRIYNEQFF. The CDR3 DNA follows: TGTGCCAGCAGCCCGTTTACAGGGAGAATCTACAATGAGCAGTTCTTC.